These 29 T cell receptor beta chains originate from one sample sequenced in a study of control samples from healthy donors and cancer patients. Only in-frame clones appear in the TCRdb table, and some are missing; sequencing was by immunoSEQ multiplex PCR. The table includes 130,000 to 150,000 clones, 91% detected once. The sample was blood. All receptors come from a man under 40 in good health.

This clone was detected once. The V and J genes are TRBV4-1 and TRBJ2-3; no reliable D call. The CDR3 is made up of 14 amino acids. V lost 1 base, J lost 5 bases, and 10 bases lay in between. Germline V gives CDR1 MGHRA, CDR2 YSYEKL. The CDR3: CASSQASDGDTQYF. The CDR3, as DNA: TGCGCCAGCAGCCAAGCGTCCGACGGAGATACGCAGTATTTT.

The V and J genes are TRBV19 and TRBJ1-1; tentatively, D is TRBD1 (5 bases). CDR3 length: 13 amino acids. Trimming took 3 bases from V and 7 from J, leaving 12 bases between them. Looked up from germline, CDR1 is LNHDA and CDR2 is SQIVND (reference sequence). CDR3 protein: CASSISWDGEAFF. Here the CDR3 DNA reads TGTGCCAGTAGTATTTCCTGGGACGGTGAAGCTTTCTTT.

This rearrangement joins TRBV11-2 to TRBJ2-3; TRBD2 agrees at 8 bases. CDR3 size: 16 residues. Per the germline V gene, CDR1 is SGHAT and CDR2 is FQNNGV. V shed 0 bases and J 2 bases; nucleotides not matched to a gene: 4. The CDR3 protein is CASSLDLGLVTDTQYF. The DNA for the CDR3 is TGTGCCAGCAGCTTAGATTTGGGACTAGTCACAGATACGCAGTATTTT.

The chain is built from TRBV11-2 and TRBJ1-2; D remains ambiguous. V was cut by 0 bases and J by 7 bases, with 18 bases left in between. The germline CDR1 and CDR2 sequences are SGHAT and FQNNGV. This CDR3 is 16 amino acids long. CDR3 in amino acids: CASSLDIPGKSGGYTF. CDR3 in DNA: TGTGCCAGCAGCTTAGATATCCCGGGAAAATCTGGTGGCTACACCTTC.

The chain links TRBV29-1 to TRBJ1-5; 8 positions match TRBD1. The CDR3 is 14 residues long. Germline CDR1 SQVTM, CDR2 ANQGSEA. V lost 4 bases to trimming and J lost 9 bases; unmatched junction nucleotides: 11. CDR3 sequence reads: CSVGGTGAVGPQHF. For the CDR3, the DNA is TGCAGCGTTGGGGGGACAGGAGCCGTTGGGCCCCAGCATTTT.

CDR3 protein: CASNSVVMNTEAFF. The CDR3 nucleotides read TGTGCCAGCAACTCCGTGGTAATGAACACTGAAGCTTTCTTT. The chain employs TRBV28 and TRBJ1-1; the D is unclear. The V gene lost 7 bases and the J gene lost 0 bases, with 12 bases spanning the gap. Germline CDR1 and CDR2: MDHEN and SYDVKM. This CDR3 spans 14 amino acids.

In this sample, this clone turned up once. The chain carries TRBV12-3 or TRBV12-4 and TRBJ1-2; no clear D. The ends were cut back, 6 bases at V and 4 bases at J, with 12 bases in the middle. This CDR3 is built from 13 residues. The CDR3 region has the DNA TGTGCCAGCAGGCCAACAGTTGGCTATGGCTACACCTTC. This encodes CASRPTVGYGYTF.

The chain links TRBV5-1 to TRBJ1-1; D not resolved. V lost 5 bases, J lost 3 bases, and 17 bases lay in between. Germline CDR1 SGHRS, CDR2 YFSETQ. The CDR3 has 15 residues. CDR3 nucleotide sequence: TGCGCCAGCAGTTCTCGGCTTGGCGGAGACACTGAAGCTTTCTTT. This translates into CASSSRLGGDTEAFF.

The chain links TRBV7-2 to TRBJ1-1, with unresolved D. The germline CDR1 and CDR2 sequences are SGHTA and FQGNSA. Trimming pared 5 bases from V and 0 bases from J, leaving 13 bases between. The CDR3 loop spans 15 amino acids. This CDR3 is CASSPRGALNTEAFF. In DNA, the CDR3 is TGTGCCAGCAGCCCTCGGGGAGCGCTGAACACTGAAGCTTTCTTT.

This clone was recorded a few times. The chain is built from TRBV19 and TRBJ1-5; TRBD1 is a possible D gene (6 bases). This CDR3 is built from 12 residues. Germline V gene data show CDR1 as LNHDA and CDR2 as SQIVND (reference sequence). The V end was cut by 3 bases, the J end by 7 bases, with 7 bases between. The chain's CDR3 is CASSIQGQPQHF. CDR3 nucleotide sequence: TGTGCCAGTAGTATCCAGGGGCAGCCCCAGCATTTT.

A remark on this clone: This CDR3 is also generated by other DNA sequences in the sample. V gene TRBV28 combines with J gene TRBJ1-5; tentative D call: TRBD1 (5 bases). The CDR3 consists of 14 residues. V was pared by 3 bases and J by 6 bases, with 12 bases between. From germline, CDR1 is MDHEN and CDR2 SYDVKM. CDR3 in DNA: TGTGCCAGCAGTTTGGGGCAGGGTGGTCAGCCCCAGCATTTT. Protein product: CASSLGQGGQPQHF. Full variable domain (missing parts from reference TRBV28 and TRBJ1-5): DVKVTQSSRYLVKRTGEKVFLECVQDMDHENMFWYRQDPGLGLRLIYFSYDVKMKEKGDIPEGYSVSREKKERFSLILESASTNQTSMYLCASSLGQGGQPQHFGDGTRLSIL.

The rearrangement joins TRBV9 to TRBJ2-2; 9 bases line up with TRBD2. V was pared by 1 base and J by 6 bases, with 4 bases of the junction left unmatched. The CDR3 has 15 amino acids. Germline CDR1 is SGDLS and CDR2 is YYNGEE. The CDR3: CASSVTGLASGELFF. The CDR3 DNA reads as TGTGCCAGCAGCGTAACGGGACTAGCTTCCGGGGAGCTGTTTTTT.

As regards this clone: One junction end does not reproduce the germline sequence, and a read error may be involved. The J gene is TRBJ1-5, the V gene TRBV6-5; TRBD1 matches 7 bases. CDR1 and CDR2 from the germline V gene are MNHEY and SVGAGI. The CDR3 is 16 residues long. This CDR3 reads CASSHSQGPLGQPQHF. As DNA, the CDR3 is TGTGCCAGCAGTCACTCACAGGGGCCGCTTGGTCAGCCCCAGCATTTT.

Here the CDR3 DNA reads TGTGCCAGCAGTGGAACTTCGGGGGGTGGGGACAATGAGCAGTTCTTC. Its translation: CASSGTSGGGDNEQFF. J is TRBJ2-1 and V is TRBV25-1, with 7 bases that match TRBD2. CDR3 length equals 16 residues. The J segment lost 5 bases and the V segment lost 4 bases, leaving 11 bases of the junction unmatched. Germline assignment: CDR1 MGHDK and CDR2 SYGVNS.

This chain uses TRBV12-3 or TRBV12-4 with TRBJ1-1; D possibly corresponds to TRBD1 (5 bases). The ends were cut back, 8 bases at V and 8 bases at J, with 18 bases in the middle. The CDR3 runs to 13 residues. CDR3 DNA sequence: TGTGCCAGCCACAACCCAGAAAGGGGAGAAGCTTTCTTT. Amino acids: CASHNPERGEAFF.

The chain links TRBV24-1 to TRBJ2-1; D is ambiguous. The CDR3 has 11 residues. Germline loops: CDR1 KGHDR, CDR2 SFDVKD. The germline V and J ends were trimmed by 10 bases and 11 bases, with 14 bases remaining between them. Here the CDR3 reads CATRQGPQQFF. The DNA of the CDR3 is TGTGCCACTAGGCAAGGGCCGCAGCAGTTCTTC.

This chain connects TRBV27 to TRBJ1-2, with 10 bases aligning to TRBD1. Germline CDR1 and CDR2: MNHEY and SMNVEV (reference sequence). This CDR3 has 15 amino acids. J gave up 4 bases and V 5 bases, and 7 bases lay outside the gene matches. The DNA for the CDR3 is TGTGCCAGCAGTACTACGACAGGGGGCGCCTATGGCTACACCTTC. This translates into CASSTTTGGAYGYTF.

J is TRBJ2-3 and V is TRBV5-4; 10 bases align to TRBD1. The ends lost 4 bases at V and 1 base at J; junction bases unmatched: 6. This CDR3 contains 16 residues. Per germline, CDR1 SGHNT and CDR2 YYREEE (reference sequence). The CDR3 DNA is TGTGCCAGCAGCCCCGGGACAGGGGCCCGCACAGATACGCAGTATTTT. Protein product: CASSPGTGARTDTQYF.

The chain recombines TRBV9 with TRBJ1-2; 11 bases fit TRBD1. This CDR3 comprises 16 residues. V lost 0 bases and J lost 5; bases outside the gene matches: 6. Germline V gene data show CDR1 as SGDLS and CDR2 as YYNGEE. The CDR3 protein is CASSVGTGQGVYGYTF. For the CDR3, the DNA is TGTGCCAGCAGCGTAGGGACGGGACAGGGGGTTTATGGCTACACCTTC.

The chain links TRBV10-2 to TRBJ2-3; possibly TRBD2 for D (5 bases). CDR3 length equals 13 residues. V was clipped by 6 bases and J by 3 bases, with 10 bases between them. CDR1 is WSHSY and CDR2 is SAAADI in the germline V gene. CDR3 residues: CASRPSRTDTQYF. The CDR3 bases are TGCGCCAGCAGGCCTAGCCGGACAGATACGCAGTATTTT.

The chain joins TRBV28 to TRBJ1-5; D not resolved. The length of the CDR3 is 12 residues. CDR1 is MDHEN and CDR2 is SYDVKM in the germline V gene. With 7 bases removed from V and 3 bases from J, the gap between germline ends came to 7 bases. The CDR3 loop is CASKDPNQPQHF. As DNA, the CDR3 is TGTGCCAGCAAAGATCCCAATCAGCCCCAGCATTTT.

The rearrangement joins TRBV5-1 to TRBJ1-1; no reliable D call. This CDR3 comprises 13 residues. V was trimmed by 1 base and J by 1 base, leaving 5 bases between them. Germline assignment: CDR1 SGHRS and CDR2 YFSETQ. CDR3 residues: CASSLSANTEAFF. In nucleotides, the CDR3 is TGCGCCAGCAGCTTGTCGGCGAACACTGAAGCTTTCTTT.

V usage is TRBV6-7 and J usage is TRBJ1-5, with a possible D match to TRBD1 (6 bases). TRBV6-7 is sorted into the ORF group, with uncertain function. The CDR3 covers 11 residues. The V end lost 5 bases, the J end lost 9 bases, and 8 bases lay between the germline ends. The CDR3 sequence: CASSKTGPQHF. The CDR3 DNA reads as TGTGCCAGCAGTAAGACAGGGCCCCAGCATTTT.

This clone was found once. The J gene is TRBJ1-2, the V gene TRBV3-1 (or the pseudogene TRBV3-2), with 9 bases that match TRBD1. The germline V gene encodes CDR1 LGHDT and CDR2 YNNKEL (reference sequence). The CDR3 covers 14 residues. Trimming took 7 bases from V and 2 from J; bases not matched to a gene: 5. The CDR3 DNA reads TGTGCCAGCACCCAGGACAGGGGAAACTATGGCTACACCTTC. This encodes CASTQDRGNYGYTF.

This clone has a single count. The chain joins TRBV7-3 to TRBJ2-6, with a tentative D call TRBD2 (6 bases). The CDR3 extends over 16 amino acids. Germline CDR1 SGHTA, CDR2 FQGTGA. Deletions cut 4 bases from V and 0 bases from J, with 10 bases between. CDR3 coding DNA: TGTGCCAGCAGCTACGGGGGAGCCTCTGGGGCCAACGTCCTGACTTTC. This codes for CASSYGGASGANVLTF.

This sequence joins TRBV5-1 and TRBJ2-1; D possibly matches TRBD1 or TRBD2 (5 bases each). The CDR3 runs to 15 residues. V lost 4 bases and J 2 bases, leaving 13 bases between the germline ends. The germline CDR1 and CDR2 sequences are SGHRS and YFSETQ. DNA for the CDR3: TGCGCCAGCAGCCCGGGACCTTTAGCCTACAATGAGCAGTTCTTC. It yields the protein CASSPGPLAYNEQFF.

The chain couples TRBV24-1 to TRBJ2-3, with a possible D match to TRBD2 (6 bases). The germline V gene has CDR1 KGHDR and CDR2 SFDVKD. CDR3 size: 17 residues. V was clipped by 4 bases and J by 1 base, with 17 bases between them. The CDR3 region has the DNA TGTGCCACCAGTGAGACTTTTTCTAGCGCAGGCACAGATACGCAGTATTTT. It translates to CATSETFSSAGTDTQYF.

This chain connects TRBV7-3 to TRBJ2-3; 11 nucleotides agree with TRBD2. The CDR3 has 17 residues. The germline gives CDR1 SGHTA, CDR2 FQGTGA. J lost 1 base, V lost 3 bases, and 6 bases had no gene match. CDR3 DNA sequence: TGTGCCAGCAGCTTTCCGGGACTAGCGGCGGGCACAGATACGCAGTATTTT. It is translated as CASSFPGLAAGTDTQYF.

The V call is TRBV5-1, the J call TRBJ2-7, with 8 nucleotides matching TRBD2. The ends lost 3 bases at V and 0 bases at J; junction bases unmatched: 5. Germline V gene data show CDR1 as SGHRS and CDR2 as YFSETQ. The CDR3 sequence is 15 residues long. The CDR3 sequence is CASSYVAGSSYEQYF. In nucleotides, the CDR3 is TGCGCCAGCAGCTACGTAGCGGGGAGCTCCTACGAGCAGTACTTC.